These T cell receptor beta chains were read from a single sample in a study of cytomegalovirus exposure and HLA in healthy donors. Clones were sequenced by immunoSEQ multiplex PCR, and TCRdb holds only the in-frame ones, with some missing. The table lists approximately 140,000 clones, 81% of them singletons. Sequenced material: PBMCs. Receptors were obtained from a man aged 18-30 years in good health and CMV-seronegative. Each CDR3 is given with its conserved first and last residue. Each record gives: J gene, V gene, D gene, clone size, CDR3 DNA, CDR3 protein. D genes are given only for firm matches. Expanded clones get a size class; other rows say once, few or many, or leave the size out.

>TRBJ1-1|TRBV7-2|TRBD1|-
TGTGCCAGCAGCCGGGACAGGAACACTGAAGCTTTCTTT
CASSRDRNTEAFF
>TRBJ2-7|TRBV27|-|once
TGTGCCAGCTTGGACAGAACCTACGAGCAGTACTTC
CASLDRTYEQYF
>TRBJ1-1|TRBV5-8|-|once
TGTGCCAGCAGCTTGTTCATTATGAATAAGGGGTACACTGAAGCTTTCTTT
CASSLFIMNKGYTEAFF
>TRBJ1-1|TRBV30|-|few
TGTGCCTGGCTTTCTGCGTCGAACACTGAAGCTTTCTTT
CAWLSASNTEAFF
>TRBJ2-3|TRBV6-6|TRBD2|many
TGTGCCAGCAGATTCCTAGCGGGGGGAGTAGATACGCAGTATTTT
CASRFLAGGVDTQYF
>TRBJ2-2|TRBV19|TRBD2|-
TGTGCCAGTAGTATTCAAGCGGGGGCCCACACCGGGGAGCTGTTTTTT
CASSIQAGAHTGELFF
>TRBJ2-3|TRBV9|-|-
TGTGCCAGCAGCGTAAATCGCGGGGCCGCCACAGATACGCAGTATTTT
CASSVNRGAATDTQYF
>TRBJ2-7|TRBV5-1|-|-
TGCGCCAGCAGCGTATTAGCGGCACAGGGGCGGTTCGAGCAGTACTTC
CASSVLAAQGRFEQYF
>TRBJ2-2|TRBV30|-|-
TGTGCCTGGAGTCCTACCCACGGGGAGCTGTTTTTT
CAWSPTHGELFF
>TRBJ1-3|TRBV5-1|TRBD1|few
TGCGCCAGCAGCACCTGGGACAGGGGAACTGAAGAAGCTGGAAACACCATATATTTT
CASSTWDRGTEEAGNTIYF
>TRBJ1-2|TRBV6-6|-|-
TGTGCCAGCAGTTCTGAAGGGGGCTATGGCTACACCTTC
CASSSEGGYGYTF
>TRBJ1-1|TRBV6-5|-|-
TGTGCCGTAATCGACAGCTTGAACACTGAAGCTTTCTTT
CAVIDSLNTEAFF
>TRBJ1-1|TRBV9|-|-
TGTGCCAGCAGCGTTTTCAGTGCGGTGAGGTCGAACACTGAAGCTTTCTTT
CASSVFSAVRSNTEAFF
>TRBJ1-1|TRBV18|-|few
TGTGCCAGCTCACTAGGAGTCACTGAAGCTTTCTTT
CASSLGVTEAFF
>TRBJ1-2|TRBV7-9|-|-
TGTGCCAGCAGCAACAGGGTTGCTAACTATGGCTACACCTTC
CASSNRVANYGYTF
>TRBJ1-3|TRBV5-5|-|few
TGTGCCAGCAGCATGGACAGTGGGAACACCATATATTTT
CASSMDSGNTIYF
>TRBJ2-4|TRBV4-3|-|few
TGCGCCAGCAGCCCTACCTTGTTGAGAGCCAAAAACATTCAGTACTTC
CASSPTLLRAKNIQYF
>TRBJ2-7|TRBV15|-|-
TGTGCCACCAGCAGAGATACCCCCGAGAACGAGCAGTACTTC
CATSRDTPENEQYF
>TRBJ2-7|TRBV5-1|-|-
TGCGCCAGCAGCTTCGAGGAAGAGCAGTACTTC
CASSFEEEQYF
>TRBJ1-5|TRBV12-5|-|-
TGTGCTAGTGGCTCCAGTAATAGCAATCAGCCCCAGCATTTT
CASGSSNSNQPQHF
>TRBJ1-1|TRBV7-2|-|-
TGTGCCAGCAGCTCCACAGCCTCCAAAAGCACTGAAGCTTTCTTT
CASSSTASKSTEAFF
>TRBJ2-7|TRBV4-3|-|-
TGCGCCAGCAGCCTAGCGGTATCCGGGACTCTCGTCTCCTACGAGCAGTACTTC
CASSLAVSGTLVSYEQYF
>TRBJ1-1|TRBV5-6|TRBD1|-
TGTGCCAGCAGCCTGGGACAGGGGGCGAGGTTCAGCACTGAAGCTTTCTTT
CASSLGQGARFSTEAFF
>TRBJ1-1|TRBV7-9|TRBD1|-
TGTGCCAGCAAAATGGACAGGGCCCCCCTATCGGAAGCGGGCACTGAAGCTTTCTTT
CASKMDRAPLSEAGTEAFF
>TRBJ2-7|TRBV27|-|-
TGTGCCAGCAGCCTACGGGGGTACGAGCAGTACTTC
CASSLRGYEQYF
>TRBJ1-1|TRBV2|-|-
TGTGCCAGCAGTTACGGACAGAACACTGAAGCTTTCTTT
CASSYGQNTEAFF
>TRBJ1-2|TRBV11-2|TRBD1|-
TGTGCCAGCGCCCACCGGGACAGGCTTCTGCGGGACTATGGCTACACCTTC
CASAHRDRLLRDYGYTF
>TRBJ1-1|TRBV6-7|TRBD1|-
TGTGCCAGCAGTCACCCGGGACAGGGGATAACTGAAGCTTTCTTT
CASSHPGQGITEAFF
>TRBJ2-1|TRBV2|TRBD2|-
TGTGCCAGCAGTGATCTAGCGGGGGGGCTCCGTGAGCAGTTCTTC
CASSDLAGGLREQFF
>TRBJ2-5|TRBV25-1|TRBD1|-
TGTGCCAGCAGTTCAGGGGGCGGAGAGACCCAGTACTTC
CASSSGGGETQYF
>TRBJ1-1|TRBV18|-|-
TGTGCCAGCTCCAGGCTGACAGTTGGAGCTTTCTTT
CASSRLTVGAFF
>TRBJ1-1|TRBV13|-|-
TGTGCCAGCAGGGGAACGGAGGAGGGGTCTTTCTTT
CASRGTEEGSFF
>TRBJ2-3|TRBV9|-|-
TGTGCCAGCAGCGTAGATTTTGCGGGGACAGATACGCAGTATTTT
CASSVDFAGTDTQYF
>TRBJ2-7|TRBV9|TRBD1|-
TGTGCCAGCAGCGGGGGACAGGGGAACTACGAGCAGTACTTC
CASSGGQGNYEQYF